The 21 T cell receptor beta chains given below trace back to one sample, sequenced in a study of a mutant IDH1 vaccine in newly diagnosed glioma. These receptors lack a known antigen. The repertoire was sequenced with immunoSEQ multiplex PCR; TCRdb's copy has only in-frame clones and lacks some. The sample includes approximately 31,000 clones, approximately 84% of them seen just once. Time point given: week 47, end of study. The vaccine gave 300 ug of a 20-mer mutant IDH1 peptide subcutaneously per dose. Sequenced material: PBMCs, taken from a glioma patient whose treatment included an IDH1 peptide vaccine. These receptor sequences come from a man between 25 and 39 years old with glioma.

The V call is TRBV19, the J call TRBJ2-5; D call uncertain. The CDR3 contains 15 residues. Trimming cost V 4 bases and J 5 bases, with 17 bases left between them. Germline lookup yields CDR1 LNHDA and CDR2 SQIVND (reference sequence). This CDR3 is CASSKDPWAIETQYF. DNA of the CDR3: TGTGCCAGTAGTAAGGACCCATGGGCCATTGAGACCCAGTACTTC.

Here the CDR3 reads CASSRGTNPGNTIYF. The CDR3 nucleotides are TGTGCCAGCAGCCGTGGGACAAACCCTGGAAACACCATATATTTT. The rearrangement joins TRBV9 to TRBJ1-3, with D possibly TRBD1 on 6 matching bases. Germline V CDR1 and CDR2: SGDLS, YYNGEE. With 4 bases removed from V and 2 bases from J, the gap between germline ends came to 13 bases. The CDR3 sequence is 15 residues long.

J is TRBJ2-1 and V is TRBV10-3; maybe TRBD1 (6 bases). Trimming shortened V by 4 bases and J by 0 bases, and 10 bases separated the two germline ends. This CDR3 has 15 amino acids. Per the germline V gene, CDR1 is ENHRY and CDR2 is SYGVKD. CDR3 bases: TGTGCCATCAGTGCAGGGGCTAACTCCTACAATGAGCAGTTCTTC. Encoded protein: CAISAGANSYNEQFF.

J is TRBJ2-1 and V is TRBV30; weak D call: TRBD2 (6 bases). Germline assignment: CDR1 GTSNPN and CDR2 SVGIG (reference sequence). With 3 bases removed from V and 0 bases from J, the gap between germline ends came to 18 bases. This CDR3 contains 17 residues. The DNA for the CDR3 is TGTGCCTGGAGAGTGGGTGGTCTAGCGAGCTCCTACAATGAGCAGTTCTTC. Protein product: CAWRVGGLASSYNEQFF.

This chain connects TRBV5-1 to TRBJ1-3, with a weak D call TRBD1 (5 bases). Trimming took 0 bases from V and 0 from J, leaving 13 bases between them. Germline CDR1 SGHRS, CDR2 YFSETQ. The CDR3 sequence is 17 residues long. Here the CDR3 reads CASSLVGDFSSGNTIYF. The CDR3 coding sequence is TGCGCCAGCAGCTTGGTGGGGGACTTCAGCTCTGGAAACACCATATATTTT.

CDR3 loop: CATQTSGSDYEQYF. As DNA, the CDR3 is TGTGCCACCCAAACTAGCGGGAGCGACTACGAGCAGTACTTC. V usage is TRBV15 and J usage is TRBJ2-7, with 11 bases that match TRBD2. The length of the CDR3 is 14 residues. Looked up from germline, CDR1 is LNHNV and CDR2 is YYDKDF (reference sequence). J was trimmed by 3 bases and V by 8 bases; bases with no gene match: 6.

The J gene is TRBJ1-5, the V gene TRBV2; no reliable D call. The V end lost 8 bases, the J end lost 5 bases, and 16 bases lay between the germline ends. The CDR3 spans 14 residues. Germline V CDR1 and CDR2: SNHLY, FYNNEI. CDR3 protein: CASLRTLEDQPQHF. CDR3 DNA sequence: TGTGCCAGCCTAAGGACGCTTGAGGATCAGCCCCAGCATTTT.

The chain employs TRBV6-6 and TRBJ1-6, with 9 bases identical to TRBD1. Germline lookup yields CDR1 MNHNY and CDR2 SVGAGI (reference sequence). The CDR3 has 16 residues. Trimming took 4 bases from V and 7 from J; bases not matched to a gene: 8. The CDR3 bases are TGTGCCAGCAGTTCCGGATCCGGGACAGGGAATTCACCCCTCCACTTT. Translation: CASSSGSGTGNSPLHF.

CDR3 sequence reads: CASSLRDSYEQYF. The CDR3 DNA is TGTGCCAGCAGCCTACGGGACAGCTACGAGCAGTACTTC. The V gene is TRBV7-6, the J gene TRBJ2-7; 7 nucleotides line up with TRBD1. Germline CDR1 SGHVS, CDR2 FNYEAQ. Germline trimming cut 5 bases from V and 3 bases from J; bases unmatched to any gene: 4. This CDR3 is 13 amino acids long. Complete variable domain (other parts from reference TRBV7-6 and TRBJ2-7): GAGVSQSPRYKVTKRGQDVALRCDPISGHVSLYWYRQALGQGPEFLTYFNYEAQQDKSGLPNDRFSAERPEGSISTLTIQRTEQRDSAMYRCASSLRDSYEQYFGPGTRLTVT.

This CDR3 reads CASSEGGQGFNEQFF. CDR3 nucleotide sequence: TGTGCCAGCAGTGAGGGGGGACAGGGCTTCAATGAGCAGTTCTTC. V usage is TRBV6-4 and J usage is TRBJ2-1; 9 nucleotides match TRBD1. CDR1 and CDR2 (germline): MRHNA, SNTAGT. Unmatched junction bases numbered 6, after V lost 3 bases and J lost 6 bases. This CDR3 region has 15 residues.

The chain is built from TRBV19 and TRBJ1-4; 9 bases are shared with TRBD1. This CDR3 has 13 residues. Germline values: CDR1 LNHDA, CDR2 SQIVND (reference sequence). The junction had 6 bases not matched to a gene; V was cut back by 9 bases and J by 7 bases. The CDR3 sequence is CASGTGRGEKLFF. CDR3 sequence (DNA): TGTGCCAGCGGGACAGGGCGGGGTGAAAAACTGTTTTTT.

This clone has just a few counts. The V call is TRBV5-6, the J call TRBJ1-2, with D uncertain. CDR1 and CDR2 (germline): SGHDT, YYEEEE. Trimming shortened V by 0 bases and J by 6 bases, and 9 bases separated the two germline ends. The CDR3 covers 13 residues. DNA for the CDR3: TGTGCCAGCAGCTTGGGCACAGTTCATGGCTACACCTTC. Translation: CASSLGTVHGYTF.

By sample fraction, this clone is medium-sized. This rearrangement joins TRBV7-3 to TRBJ2-7, with a tentative D call TRBD1 (6 bases). Trimming removed 0 bases from V and 8 bases from J, with 17 bases in between. The CDR3 sequence is 15 residues long. CDR1 and CDR2 from the germline V gene are SGHTA and FQGTGA. The CDR3 DNA is TGTGCCAGCAGCTTAACGGGGGCCAGCTACGATAAGCAGTACTTC. Translated, it gives CASSLTGASYDKQYF.

This chain connects TRBV2 to TRBJ2-5; D tentatively reads TRBD1 or TRBD2 (5 bases each). Germline V CDR1 and CDR2: SNHLY, FYNNEI. The V end was cut by 0 bases, the J end by 3 bases, with 8 bases between. The CDR3 has 14 residues. CDR3 coding DNA: TGTGCCAGCAGTGAAGCGCGAGGGGAAGAGACCCAGTACTTC. Amino acids: CASSEARGEETQYF.

The chain joins TRBV19 to TRBJ2-7; D possibly matches TRBD1 or TRBD2 (5 bases each). Trimming left V 7 bases short and J 2 bases short, with 12 bases between. The length of the CDR3 is 13 residues. The V gene's germline CDR1 is LNHDA and CDR2 SQIVND (reference sequence). The CDR3 is CASNVGGTYEQYF. CDR3 sequence (DNA): TGTGCCAGTAATGTTGGGGGAACCTACGAGCAGTACTTC. The whole variable domain, filled in from reference TRBV19 and TRBJ2-7, reads DGGITQSPKYLFRKEGQNVTLSCEQNLNHDAMYWYRQDPGQGLRLIYYSQIVNDFQKGDIAEGYSVSREKKESFPLTVTSAQKNPTAFYLCASNVGGTYEQYFGPGTRLTVT.

V and J are TRBV19 and TRBJ1-5; 7 bases agree with TRBD1. Germline CDR1 is LNHDA and CDR2 is SQIVND (reference sequence). The CDR3 is 14 amino acids. The ends lost 5 bases at V and 4 bases at J; junction bases unmatched: 5. The CDR3 coding sequence is TGTGCCAGTAGTGGTGACAGGGAAAATCAGCCCCAGCATTTT. Protein sequence: CASSGDRENQPQHF.

The V gene is TRBV2, the J gene TRBJ1-4, with D tentatively TRBD1 (5 bases). The germline CDR1 and CDR2 sequences are SNHLY and FYNNEI. There are 15 residues in the CDR3. The V and J ends lost 4 bases and 0 bases respectively, with 9 bases between them. The CDR3 nucleotides read TGTGCCAGCAGTGTAGACAGTGCAACTAATGAAAAACTGTTTTTT. Residues: CASSVDSATNEKLFF.

The CDR3 is CASSSGGQTYGYTF. The CDR3 DNA follows: TGCGCCAGCAGCTCGGGAGGACAGACCTATGGCTACACCTTC. The J gene is TRBJ1-2, the V gene TRBV5-1; D perhaps matches TRBD1 (6 bases). The CDR3 extends over 14 amino acids. From germline, CDR1 is SGHRS and CDR2 YFSETQ. V lost 3 bases and J 4 bases, leaving 13 bases between the germline ends.

This clone was detected only a few times. The chain links TRBV6-4 to TRBJ1-4, with 7 bases fitting TRBD1. J gave up 8 bases and V 1 base, and 4 bases lay outside the gene matches. This CDR3 is 14 amino acids long. Germline V gene sequence: CDR1 MRHNA, CDR2 SNTAGT. The CDR3 DNA is TGTGCCAGCAGTGACTTGCAGGGGGGAGAAAAACTGTTTTTT. Residues: CASSDLQGGEKLFF.

The chain combines TRBV5-1 with TRBJ2-3; TRBD2 matches 8 bases. CDR1 and CDR2 from the germline V gene are SGHRS and YFSETQ. The CDR3 is made up of 16 amino acids. V trimming: 3 bases; J trimming: 1 base; junction bases outside the gene matches: 7. CDR3 sequence reads: CASSSVGTRGTDTQYF. The CDR3 coding sequence is TGCGCCAGCAGCTCTGTCGGGACTAGGGGCACAGATACGCAGTATTTT.

The table lists this clone with a few counts. The CDR3 here is CASSGGGSGNQPQHF. The CDR3 coding sequence is TGTGCCAGTAGTGGGGGGGGCTCGGGCAATCAGCCCCAGCATTTT. The genes are TRBV19 and TRBJ1-5, with D possibly TRBD1 on 6 matching bases. CDR1 LNHDA and CDR2 SQIVND come from the germline V gene (reference sequence). Trimming removed 5 bases from V and 2 bases from J, with 13 bases in between. This CDR3 is built from 15 residues. The whole variable domain, filled in from reference TRBV19 and TRBJ1-5, reads DGGITQSPKYLFRKEGQNVTLSCEQNLNHDAMYWYRQDPGQGLRLIYYSQIVNDFQKGDIAEGYSVSREKKESFPLTVTSAQKNPTAFYLCASSGGGSGNQPQHFGDGTRLSIL.